These 2 T cell receptor beta chains share one sample of origin, sequenced in a study of CD8+ T cells in alopecia areata. The treatment: oral pan-JAK inhibitor, 5-10 mg twice daily. Isolated RNA was reverse transcribed into cDNA used as the sequencing template. TCRdb's copy holds only in-frame clones and misses some; the assay was immunoSEQ multiplex PCR. The repertoire holds some 220,000 clones, approximately 57% seen once, with about 1.4% in the top ten. Sequenced material: CD4+ T cells sorted from blood, taken at week 4, from a patient treated with tofacitinib. The origin of the receptors is a human donor with alopecia areata.

This clone was seen a few times. V gene TRBV11-2 combines with J gene TRBJ1-2; D perhaps matches TRBD1 (5 bases). Per germline, CDR1 SGHAT and CDR2 FQNNGV. This CDR3 is built from 14 residues. Deletions cut 5 bases from V and 2 bases from J, with 12 bases between. CDR3 sequence: CASSAGHFNYGYTF. In DNA form, the CDR3 reads TGTGCCAGCAGCGCTGGACATTTCAACTATGGCTACACCTTC.

This clone was seen only a few times. V is TRBV10-2 and J is TRBJ2-7; 8 bases line up with TRBD1. This CDR3 is 16 amino acids long. The V and J ends lost 8 bases and 3 bases, in that order; junction bases with no gene match: 15. Per the germline V gene, CDR1 is WSHSY and CDR2 is SAAADI. The CDR3 coding sequence is TGCGCCAGCCATCCACCCCAGGGGGCGATTCACTACGAGCAGTACTTC. It encodes CASHPPQGAIHYEQYF.